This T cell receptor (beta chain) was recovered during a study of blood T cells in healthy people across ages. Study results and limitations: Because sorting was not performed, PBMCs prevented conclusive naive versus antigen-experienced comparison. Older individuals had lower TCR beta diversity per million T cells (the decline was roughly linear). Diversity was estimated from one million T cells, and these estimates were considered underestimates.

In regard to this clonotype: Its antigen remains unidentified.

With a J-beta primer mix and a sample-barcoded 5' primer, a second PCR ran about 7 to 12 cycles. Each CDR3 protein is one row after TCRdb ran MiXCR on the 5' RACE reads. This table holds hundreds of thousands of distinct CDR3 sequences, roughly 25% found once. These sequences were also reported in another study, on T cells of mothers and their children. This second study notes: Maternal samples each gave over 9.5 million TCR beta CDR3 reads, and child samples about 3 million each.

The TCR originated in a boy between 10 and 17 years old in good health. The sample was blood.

The CDR3 loop is CASSQEPGDGNEKLFF. DNA for the CDR3: TGCGCCAGCAGCCAAGAGCCAGGGGATGGAAATGAAAAACTGTTTTTT. The gene calls are TRBV4-3 and TRBJ1-4; tentative D call: TRBD1 (6 bases). The CDR3 sequence is 16 residues long. Trimming removed 0 bases from V and 5 bases from J, with 13 bases in between. The germline gives CDR1 LGHNA, CDR2 YSLEER.